This TCR beta chain was sequenced during a study of blood T cell repertoires in COVID-19. The method was immunoSEQ multiplex PCR; TCRdb's version includes in-frame clones alone and lacks a portion of them. The sample shows 60,000 or so clones, around 83% of them seen only once. The length of the CDR3 is 17 residues. The receptor comes from a human donor in a cohort sampled during active COVID-19. Sequencing was done on a sample of peripheral blood. This chain connects TRBV21-1 to TRBJ2-2; the table assigns TRBD1, which was not confirmed against the DNA. TRBV21-1 is a recognized pseudogene. The CDR3 DNA sequence: TGTGCCAGCAGCAAATGGGTAGTCAGGGTAGAAACCGGGGAGCTGTTTTTT. This encodes CASSKWVVRVETGELFF.